This T cell receptor (beta chain) was found in a study of Ad26.COV2.S vaccination and SARS-CoV-2 variants. The CDR3 sequence is 15 residues long. Trimming removed 4 bases from V and 2 bases from J, with 12 bases in between. Germline V gives CDR1 SGHDN, CDR2 FVKESK. Sequenced by immunoSEQ multiplex PCR; TCRdb stores in-frame clones only, minus some. The sample shows around 400,000 clones, around nine tenths of them seen only once. Treatment specified: 19 received Ad26.COV2.S at low or high dose, single or two shots; about 5 received placebo; per-sample allocation not given. Material that was analyzed had been drawn on day 63 after the first vaccine or placebo injection.

The source material was peripheral blood, sampled in a trial of Ad26.COV2.S vaccine versus placebo. This TCR derives from a person aged 18-65 years who received the Ad26.COV2.S COVID-19 vaccine or a placebo. The gene calls are TRBV14 and TRBJ1-5; weak D call: TRBD1 (6 bases). The CDR3 DNA is TGTGCCAGCAGCCCGGGGGGCTTCGGCAATCAGCCCCAGCATTTT. It is translated as CASSPGGFGNQPQHF.